Below are 13 T cell receptor beta chains sequenced from a single sample in a study of T cell responses to AZD1222 COVID-19 vaccine. The protocol was immunoSEQ multiplex PCR, while the TCRdb copy is restricted to in-frame clones and leaves out a portion. The sample lists 95,000 to 120,000 clones, 86% occurring once. The sequenced sample was peripheral blood, obtained on day 0 of AZD1222 vaccination. The source of these receptors is an adult in good health.

V and J are TRBV10-3 and TRBJ1-5; weak D call: TRBD1 (5 bases). Germline loops: CDR1 ENHRY, CDR2 SYGVKD. The V gene lost 7 bases and the J gene lost 6 bases, with 13 bases spanning the gap. This CDR3 has 13 amino acids. DNA of the CDR3: TGTGCCATCACGGGGGGTATGGGTCAGCCCCAGCATTTT. It specifies CAITGGMGQPQHF.

The V and J genes are TRBV30 and TRBJ1-2; D might be TRBD1 (6 bases). This CDR3 comprises 11 residues. The germline V gene has CDR1 GTSNPN and CDR2 SVGIG (reference sequence). Trimming cost V 2 bases and J 8 bases, with 9 bases left between them. The CDR3 bases are TGTGCCTGGAGTTTGGGGGGCGGCTACACCTTC. Translating it yields CAWSLGGGYTF.

The V gene is TRBV10-1, the J gene TRBJ2-2; D is ambiguous. The CDR3 totals 15 residues. The V end lost 4 bases, the J end lost 0 bases, and 9 bases lay between the germline ends. Looked up from germline, CDR1 is WNHNN and CDR2 is SYGVQD (reference sequence). The CDR3 is CASSGADTNTGELFF. The CDR3 bases are TGCGCCAGCAGTGGTGCTGACACGAACACCGGGGAGCTGTTTTTT.

The rearrangement joins TRBV6-5 to TRBJ1-1; a possible D gene is TRBD1 (6 bases). The length of the CDR3 is 13 residues. The germline V gene encodes CDR1 MNHEY and CDR2 SVGAGI. V lost 6 bases and J lost 1, with 9 bases in between. CDR3 amino acids: CASRLQGNTEAFF. Written as DNA, the CDR3 is TGTGCCAGCAGGCTACAGGGGAACACTGAAGCTTTCTTT.

The chain employs TRBV7-9 and TRBJ1-5; the D gene is possibly TRBD1 (5 bases). CDR1 and CDR2 (germline): SEHNR, FQNEAQ (reference sequence). The length of the CDR3 is 16 residues. V was clipped by 1 base and J by 3 bases, with 13 bases between them. The CDR3 nucleotides read TGTGCCAGCAGCTTAGATGGGGCCAGAAACAATCAGCCCCAGCATTTT. Translated, it gives CASSLDGARNNQPQHF.

The chain uses TRBV19 and TRBJ1-4; no firm D call. Germline V gene data show CDR1 as LNHDA and CDR2 as SQIVND (reference sequence). The ends were cut back, 3 bases at V and 5 bases at J, with 10 bases in the middle. The CDR3 has 14 amino acids. The CDR3 sequence: CASSMQRGNEKLFF. In nucleotides, the CDR3 is TGTGCCAGTAGTATGCAGAGAGGAAATGAAAAACTGTTTTTT.

The V gene is TRBV6-5, the J gene TRBJ1-2; 8 bases map to TRBD1. This CDR3 has 13 residues. V lost 4 bases and J lost 8; bases outside the gene matches: 6. The germline CDR1 and CDR2 sequences are MNHEY and SVGAGI. In DNA, the CDR3 is TGTGCCAGCAGTTTTGGGACAGGCGGAGGCTACACCTTC. It yields the protein CASSFGTGGGYTF.

CDR3 protein: CASSEEGEKLFF. The DNA of the CDR3 is TGTGCCAGCAGTGAAGAGGGGGAAAAACTGTTTTTT. The chain has TRBV2 and TRBJ1-4, with a possible D match to TRBD1 (5 bases). In germline, CDR1 is SNHLY, CDR2 FYNNEI. The CDR3 sequence is 12 residues long. With 1 base removed from V and 8 bases from J, the gap between germline ends came to 5 bases.

This clone was detected once. J is TRBJ2-7 and V is TRBV7-2; the D is unclear. CDR1 and CDR2 from the germline V gene are SGHTA and FQGNSA. The CDR3 consists of 14 residues. Trimming stripped 2 bases from V and 6 bases from J, with 14 bases between. CDR3 sequence (DNA): TGTGCCAGCAGCTTATCTAGGTCTACGCGCGAGCAGTACTTC. Translated: CASSLSRSTREQYF.

The V and J genes are TRBV7-9 and TRBJ2-7; TRBD1 aligns across 8 bases. Germline assignment: CDR1 SEHNR and CDR2 FQNEAQ (reference sequence). Trimming cost V 7 bases and J 0 bases; bases outside gene matches: 5. The CDR3 runs to 14 residues. CDR3 nucleotide sequence: TGTGCCAGCACCAGGACAGGGACCTCCTACGAGCAGTACTTC. Translated, it gives CASTRTGTSYEQYF.

The chain has TRBV6-5 and TRBJ2-7; D might be TRBD2 (6 bases). Germline loops: CDR1 MNHEY, CDR2 SVGAGI. V was pared by 4 bases and J by 3 bases, with 13 bases between. CDR3 length: 14 amino acids. The CDR3 DNA sequence: TGTGCCAGCAGTTCGGCCGGGACTGGCTACGAGCAGTACTTC. This gives the protein CASSSAGTGYEQYF.

J is TRBJ2-1 and V is TRBV7-9, with D uncertain. Germline V lookup: CDR1 SEHNR, CDR2 FQNEAQ (reference sequence). The CDR3 covers 16 residues. Trimming removed 6 bases at V and 0 bases at J, with 15 bases between. CDR3 nucleotides: TGTGCCAGCAGGGTACTCAGCCCGCTCTCCTACAATGAGCAGTTCTTC. It is translated as CASRVLSPLSYNEQFF.

The rearrangement uses TRBV28 and TRBJ1-1, with TRBD1 as a possible D gene (6 bases). Trimming stripped 8 bases from V and 0 bases from J, with 16 bases between. CDR3 length equals 15 residues. Per germline, CDR1 MDHEN and CDR2 SYDVKM. The CDR3 DNA reads TGTGCCAGCCTAGCAGGTCCAGGGGTGAACACTGAAGCTTTCTTT. The encoded protein is CASLAGPGVNTEAFF.